This T cell receptor beta chain was captured in a study of regulatory T cells in long-lasting Graves disease. Whole-study findings and limits: There were preferences for TRBV28, TRBJ1-2 and TRBJ2-5 in persistent disease.

This clonotype was seen ten or more times. No antigen is known for it. CDR3 regions were amplified by Arm-PCR using iRepertoire HTBI primers to build TCR beta libraries. TCRdb passed the multiplex PCR reads through MiXCR, listing each CDR3 protein once. In the table there are a few hundred thousand distinct CDR3 sequences, 13% to 15% of which are singletons. Indicated time point: newly diagnosed GD, antithyroid drugs for less than 3 months. PBMC RNA was the source of the TCR library. The ends lost 6 bases at V and 4 bases at J; junction bases unmatched: 4. From germline, CDR1 is KGHSH and CDR2 LQKENI. There are 14 residues in the CDR3. The same sample was also used in a study of T cells in Graves' hyperthyroidism and ophthalmopathy. That source notes: Absence of ophthalmopathy progression within 18 months defined stable Graves' hyperthyroidism. It was uncontrolled infection, other autoimmune disease, pregnancy or lactation that excluded patients. The HTBI primer set was used in a first-round RT-PCR of the TCR CDR3.

This TCR derives from a woman aged 45-65 years with Graves disease. The chain combines TRBV18 with TRBJ2-1; 9 bases line up with TRBD2. This sample comprised peripheral blood mononuclear cells (PBMCs), obtained at new diagnosis, from a patient treated with antithyroid drugs. CDR3 coding DNA: TGTGCCAGCTCCAAGCGGGAGGTGTACAATGAGCAGTTCTTC. This encodes CASSKREVYNEQFF.